Each of the 30 T cell receptor beta chains below was sequenced from the same sample in a study of shared T cell receptors in the human thymus. Sequencing used immunoSEQ multiplex PCR; TCRdb keeps in-frame clones, though not all of them. The data show roughly 660,000 clones, approximately 87% seen once. The data were also submitted as part of a second study, on human thymus T cells.

Sample: thymocytes. These receptors all come from a boy younger than two with a congenital heart defect.

The CDR3 DNA follows: TGTGCCAGTAGTTCCGGGACACTCCCCGCTGAAGCTTTCTTT. Amino acid sequence: CASSSGTLPAEAFF. The chain has TRBV19 and TRBJ1-1; tentatively, D is TRBD1 (6 bases). This CDR3 is 14 amino acids long. The germline V and J ends were trimmed by 5 bases and 6 bases, with 16 bases remaining between them. Germline assignment: CDR1 LNHDA and CDR2 SQIVND (reference sequence).

The gene calls are TRBV6-5 and TRBJ2-5, with D possibly being TRBD2 (6 bases). The CDR3 contains 14 residues. Per germline, CDR1 MNHEY and CDR2 SVGAGI. The V gene lost 6 bases and the J gene lost 1 base, with 12 bases spanning the gap. CDR3 sequence (DNA): TGTGCCAGCAGCTTCGGGACTTCCCAAGAGACCCAGTACTTC. Translated: CASSFGTSQETQYF.

V gene TRBV11-3 combines with J gene TRBJ2-7; D is unclear. This CDR3 spans 14 amino acids. Trimming took 2 bases from V and 0 from J, leaving 8 bases between them. Germline CDR1 reads SGHNT; CDR2 reads YENEEA. The CDR3 is CASSLLAFSYEQYF. The DNA of the CDR3 is TGTGCCAGCAGCTTATTGGCCTTCTCCTACGAGCAGTACTTC.

The V call is TRBV7-9, the J call TRBJ1-1; 7 bases align to TRBD1. Germline CDR1 and CDR2: SEHNR and FQNEAQ (reference sequence). Trimming cost V 3 bases and J 1 base; bases outside gene matches: 11. The CDR3 runs 17 residues. CDR3 sequence (DNA): TGTGCCAGCAGCTTGGAACGTACAGGGGTAACGAACACTGAAGCTTTCTTT. The encoded protein is CASSLERTGVTNTEAFF.

The chain carries TRBV10-3 and TRBJ2-1; D is possibly TRBD2 (6 bases). V lost 6 bases and J lost 2, with 14 bases in between. CDR3 length: 15 residues. Germline lookup yields CDR1 ENHRY and CDR2 SYGVKD. CDR3 bases: TGTGCCATCAGGCTGGGCGGGACCGCCTACAATGAGCAGTTCTTC. Amino acid sequence: CAIRLGGTAYNEQFF.

The rearrangement uses TRBV6-1 and TRBJ1-3; 10 bases match TRBD1. CDR1 is MNHNS and CDR2 is SASEGT in the germline V gene. CDR3 length equals 15 residues. Losses at the gene ends were 6 bases for V and 1 base for J; bases not matched to a gene: 3. The CDR3 reads CASRTGGSSGNTIYF. The DNA of the CDR3 is TGTGCCAGCAGGACAGGGGGCTCATCTGGAAACACCATATATTTT.

The gene calls are TRBV4-2 and TRBJ2-1; D is undetermined. Germline V gene sequence: CDR1 LGHNA, CDR2 YNFKEQ. V was trimmed by 0 bases and J by 0 bases, leaving 9 bases between them. The CDR3 has 16 amino acids. The CDR3 spells CASSQEVPSSYNEQFF. CDR3 DNA: TGTGCCAGCAGCCAAGAAGTCCCGAGCTCCTACAATGAGCAGTTCTTC.

This clone was found a few times. The chain couples TRBV4-3 to TRBJ2-3; 7 nucleotides line up with TRBD1. Germline V gene lookup returns CDR1 LGHNA and CDR2 YSLEER. Trimming removed 5 bases from V and 2 bases from J; junction bases left unmatched: 7. The CDR3 sequence is 15 residues long. The CDR3 here is CASSTHRGYTDTQYF. The CDR3 DNA sequence: TGCGCCAGCAGCACTCACAGGGGTTACACAGATACGCAGTATTTT.

This chain uses TRBV19 with TRBJ1-2; TRBD1 might be the D (6 bases). V lost 0 bases and J lost 3, with 17 bases in between. The CDR3 loop spans 17 amino acids. Germline CDR1 and CDR2: LNHDA and SQIVND (reference sequence). The CDR3 DNA sequence: TGTGCCAGTAGTATAGATATTGGGGCAGGGGATGACTATGGCTACACCTTC. It encodes CASSIDIGAGDDYGYTF.

The gene calls are TRBV30 and TRBJ2-6, with D tentatively TRBD1 (6 bases). In germline, CDR1 is GTSNPN, CDR2 SVGIG (reference sequence). The CDR3 runs 16 residues. V dropped 8 bases and J dropped 0 bases, with 17 bases sitting between them. The CDR3 nucleotides are TGTGCCACCCGACAGGTCCCCTTCTCTGGGGCCAACGTCCTGACTTTC. It yields the protein CATRQVPFSGANVLTF. Complete variable domain (other parts from reference TRBV30 and TRBJ2-6): SQTIHQWPATLVQPVGSPLSLECTVEGTSNPNLYWYRQAAGRGLQLLFYSVGIGQISSEVPQNLSASRPQDRQFILSSKKLLLSDSGFYLCATRQVPFSGANVLTFGAGSRLTVL.

This clone was detected once. The V call is TRBV4-2, the J call TRBJ2-3; a possible D gene is TRBD2 (5 bases). V was clipped by 1 base and J by 3 bases, with 20 bases between them. Germline CDR1 LGHNA, CDR2 YNFKEQ. This CDR3 contains 18 residues. CDR3 in amino acids: CASSQGGVRAHRTDTQYF. The CDR3 DNA sequence: TGTGCCAGCAGCCAAGGTGGGGTGAGGGCGCACCGGACAGATACGCAGTATTTT.

This rearrangement joins TRBV7-2 to TRBJ2-7; the match to TRBD1 covers 8 bases. The V and J ends lost 5 bases and 0 bases, in that order; junction bases with no gene match: 3. The CDR3 has 14 residues. Germline V lookup: CDR1 SGHTA, CDR2 FQGNSA. The CDR3: CASSPQGASYEQYF. The CDR3 DNA reads TGTGCCAGCAGCCCTCAGGGGGCCTCCTACGAGCAGTACTTC.

CDR3 in DNA: TGTGCCAGCACGTCAGGGTCCGGAAACACCATATATTTT. It yields the protein CASTSGSGNTIYF. The chain combines TRBV6-1 with TRBJ1-3; tentatively, D is TRBD1 (5 bases). Trimming removed 7 bases from V and 4 bases from J, with 11 bases in between. CDR1 and CDR2 (germline): MNHNS, SASEGT. This CDR3 is 13 amino acids long.

CDR3: CASSQGYEPQGEDTDTQYF. The DNA for the CDR3 is TGCGCCAGCAGCCAAGGGTACGAACCTCAGGGGGAGGACACAGATACGCAGTATTTT. The chain uses TRBV4-1 and TRBJ2-3; D possibly corresponds to TRBD1 (7 bases). CDR1 and CDR2 (germline): MGHRA, YSYEKL. CDR3 length: 19 amino acids. Trimming left V 1 base short and J 2 bases short, with 22 bases between.

V is TRBV5-1 and J is TRBJ2-7, with a possible D match to TRBD1 (6 bases). Trimming stripped 4 bases from V and 0 bases from J, with 17 bases between. The CDR3 is 16 residues long. Per germline, CDR1 SGHRS and CDR2 YFSETQ. DNA of the CDR3: TGCGCCAGCAGCCAGACTAACGGGACATCCTCCTACGAGCAGTACTTC. As protein: CASSQTNGTSSYEQYF.

This chain joins TRBV27 and TRBJ2-2, with a possible D match to TRBD2 (7 bases). The CDR3 is 18 amino acids. Trimming took off 4 bases at V and 0 bases at J, with 18 bases between the two ends. Germline loops: CDR1 MNHEY, CDR2 SMNVEV (reference sequence). The CDR3 region is CASSSPPRGAANTGELFF. CDR3 nucleotides: TGTGCCAGCAGTTCCCCTCCCCGGGGGGCGGCGAACACCGGGGAGCTGTTTTTT.

This chain joins TRBV5-1 and TRBJ2-2; 11 bases match TRBD2. The CDR3 is 15 amino acids. Trimming removed 5 bases from V and 8 bases from J; junction bases left unmatched: 8. Germline loops: CDR1 SGHRS, CDR2 YFSETQ. CDR3 amino acids: CASSPRTSGRGELFF. CDR3 coding DNA: TGCGCCAGCAGTCCCCGGACTAGCGGGCGGGGGGAGCTGTTTTTT.

The chain couples TRBV21-1 to TRBJ2-1; the table's D call, TRBD1, was not checked against the DNA. TRBV21-1 is assigned pseudogene status. The CDR3 runs to 17 residues. The CDR3 sequence is CASSKETQGGNYNEQFF. In nucleotides, the CDR3 is TGTGCCAGCAGCAAAGAAACTCAGGGGGGCAACTACAATGAGCAGTTCTTC.

This clone showed up just a few times. The CDR3 sequence: CASSPGLAGDEQFF. The CDR3 DNA sequence: TGCGCCAGCAGTCCCGGACTAGCGGGTGATGAGCAGTTCTTC. This chain connects TRBV4-3 to TRBJ2-1, with 11 positions matching TRBD2. V gave up 6 bases and J gave up 8 bases; unmatched junction bases: 6. The CDR3 has 14 residues. Per germline, CDR1 LGHNA and CDR2 YSLEER.

A note on this clone: One end of the junction fails to match germline, which may point to a read error. The chain employs TRBV6-6 and TRBJ1-5; a weak D match, TRBD1 (5 bases). From germline, CDR1 is MNHNY and CDR2 SVGAGI (reference sequence). This CDR3 contains 16 residues. The CDR3 DNA reads as TGTGCCGGCAGTTACTCGATTCAGCCAGGGAATCAGCCCCAGCATTTT. Its translation is CAGSYSIQPGNQPQHF.

The V gene is TRBV27, the J gene TRBJ2-7, with a weak D call TRBD2 (6 bases). Trimming removed 6 bases from V and 0 bases from J, with 24 bases in between. CDR1 and CDR2 from the germline V gene are MNHEY and SMNVEV (reference sequence). The CDR3 is made up of 18 amino acids. The CDR3 DNA follows: TGTGCCAGCAGCCCGTCACCCCCAGGGACTGGGGTCTCCTACGAGCAGTACTTC. This translates into CASSPSPPGTGVSYEQYF.

Concerning this clone: Compared with germline, one end of the junction differs, possibly owing to a read error. The chain couples TRBV7-7 to TRBJ2-2; possible D gene TRBD1, 5 bases. CDR1 is SSHAT and CDR2 is FNYEAQ in the germline V gene (reference sequence). This CDR3 has 19 amino acids. CDR3 sequence reads: CASSPTNRHPYASAGELFF. The CDR3 DNA is TGTGCTAGCAGCCCAACAAACAGGCACCCCTACGCGAGCGCCGGGGAGCTGTTTTTT.

The genes are TRBV10-1 and TRBJ1-5; 9 bases line up with TRBD1. Trimming took 8 bases from V and 4 from J; bases not matched to a gene: 9. The CDR3 length is 15 residues. Germline V CDR1 and CDR2: WNHNN, SYGVQD (reference sequence). CDR3 DNA sequence: TGCGCCAGCGGGCAGTCCGGGACAGGGAATCAGCCCCAGCATTTT. This sequence encodes CASGQSGTGNQPQHF.

The chain is built from TRBV4-2 and TRBJ1-1; TRBD1 matches at 12 bases. Germline CDR1 is LGHNA and CDR2 is YNFKEQ. This CDR3 spans 18 amino acids. V was clipped by 3 bases and J by 2 bases; unmatched bases: 10. CDR3 amino acids: CASSHHPGQGAVNTEAFF. CDR3 in DNA: TGTGCCAGCAGCCATCACCCGGGACAGGGGGCCGTAAACACTGAAGCTTTCTTT.

V gene TRBV28 combines with J gene TRBJ2-1; 7 bases match TRBD2. V dropped 5 bases and J dropped 0; count of bases not matched to a gene: 16. Germline-derived CDR1 and CDR2 are MDHEN and SYDVKM. The CDR3 sequence is 19 residues long. CDR3 loop: CASSPTLGGPRSSYNEQFF. CDR3 nucleotides: TGTGCCAGCAGTCCTACGTTGGGAGGGCCCCGCAGCTCCTACAATGAGCAGTTCTTC.

This chain links TRBV27 with TRBJ2-7, with 11 bases fitting TRBD2. Germline loops: CDR1 MNHEY, CDR2 SMNVEV (reference sequence). Trimming took 5 bases from V and 0 from J; bases not matched to a gene: 15. This CDR3 spans 19 amino acids. This CDR3 reads CASSPFALLSGRGSYEQYF. CDR3 in DNA: TGTGCCAGCAGTCCCTTCGCTCTCCTTAGCGGGAGGGGCTCCTACGAGCAGTACTTC.

V gene TRBV5-6 combines with J gene TRBJ2-1; TRBD2 aligns across 14 bases. CDR3 size: 16 residues. Germline V CDR1 and CDR2: SGHDT, YYEEEE. The V and J ends lost 0 bases and 9 bases, in that order; junction bases with no gene match: 5. The CDR3 DNA is TGTGCCAGCAGCTTGGGGACTAGCGGGAGGAACGGTGAGCAGTTCTTC. Translated: CASSLGTSGRNGEQFF. Together with reference TRBV5-6 and TRBJ2-1, the CDR3 gives the full variable domain: DAGVTQSPTHLIKTRGQQVTLRCSPKSGHDTVSWYQQALGQGPQFIFQYYEEEERQRGNFPDRFSGHQFPNYSSELNVNALLLGDSALYLCASSLGTSGRNGEQFFGPGTRLTVL.

The rearrangement joins TRBV6-5 to TRBJ1-1, with no clear D. From germline, CDR1 is MNHEY and CDR2 SVGAGI. V was shortened by 0 bases and J by 1 base, with 9 bases between the two germline ends. This CDR3 comprises 15 residues. CDR3 coding DNA: TGTGCCAGCAGTTACTCGAGCCGCCCGAACACTGAAGCTTTCTTT. Amino acid sequence: CASSYSSRPNTEAFF.

The chain joins TRBV5-6 to TRBJ2-7, with TRBD1 matching over 8 bases. Trimming removed 4 bases from V and 1 base from J; junction bases left unmatched: 13. The CDR3 sequence is 17 residues long. Germline CDR1 SGHDT, CDR2 YYEEEE. CDR3 DNA: TGTGCCAGCAGCGCGGACACCGGACAGGGCGGTTCCTACGAGCAGTACTTC. Protein product: CASSADTGQGGSYEQYF.

The V call is TRBV7-6, the J call TRBJ2-1; tentative D call: TRBD2 (6 bases). This CDR3 spans 16 amino acids. V was pared by 6 bases and J by 7 bases, with 22 bases between. Germline-derived CDR1 and CDR2 are SGHVS and FNYEAQ. This CDR3 is CASRPGLRGGWNEQFF. CDR3 nucleotides: TGTGCCAGCAGGCCGGGACTCCGTGGGGGGTGGAATGAGCAGTTCTTC.